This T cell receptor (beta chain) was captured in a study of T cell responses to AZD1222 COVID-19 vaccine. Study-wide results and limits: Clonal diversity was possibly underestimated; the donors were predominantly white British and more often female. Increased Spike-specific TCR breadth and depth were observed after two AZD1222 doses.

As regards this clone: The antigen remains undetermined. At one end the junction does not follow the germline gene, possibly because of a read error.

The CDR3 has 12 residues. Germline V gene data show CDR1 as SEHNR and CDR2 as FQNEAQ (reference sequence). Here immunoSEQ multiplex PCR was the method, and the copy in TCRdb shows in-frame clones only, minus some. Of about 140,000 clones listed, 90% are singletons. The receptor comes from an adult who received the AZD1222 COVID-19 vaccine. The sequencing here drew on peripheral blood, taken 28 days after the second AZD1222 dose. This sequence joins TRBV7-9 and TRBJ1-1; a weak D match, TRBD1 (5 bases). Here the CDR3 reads CASSLGGTVAFF. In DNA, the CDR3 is TGTGCCAGCAGCTTAGGCGGGACTGTAGCTTTCTTT.